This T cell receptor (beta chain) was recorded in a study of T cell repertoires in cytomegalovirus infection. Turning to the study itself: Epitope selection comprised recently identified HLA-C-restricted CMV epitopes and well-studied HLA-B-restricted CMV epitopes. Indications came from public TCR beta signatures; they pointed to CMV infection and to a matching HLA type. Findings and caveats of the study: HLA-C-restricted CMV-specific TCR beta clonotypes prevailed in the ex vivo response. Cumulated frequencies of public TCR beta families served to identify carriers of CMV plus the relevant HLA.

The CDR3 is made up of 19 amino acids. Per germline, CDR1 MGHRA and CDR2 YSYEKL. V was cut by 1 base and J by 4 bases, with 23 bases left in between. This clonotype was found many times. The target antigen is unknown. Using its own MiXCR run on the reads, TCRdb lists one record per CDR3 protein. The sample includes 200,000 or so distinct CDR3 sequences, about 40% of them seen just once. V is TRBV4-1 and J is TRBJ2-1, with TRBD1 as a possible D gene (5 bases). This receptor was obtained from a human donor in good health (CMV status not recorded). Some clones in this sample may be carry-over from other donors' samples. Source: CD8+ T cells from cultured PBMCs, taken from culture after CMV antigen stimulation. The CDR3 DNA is TGCGCCAGCAGCCAAGGGGCCGTTAGGGGCCGTCAAAAGTACAATGAGCAGTTCTTC. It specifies CASSQGAVRGRQKYNEQFF.